The clone carrying this T cell receptor beta chain occurred many times. This specimen belongs to a study of regulatory T cells in long-lasting Graves disease. The time point: newly diagnosed GD, antithyroid drugs for less than 3 months. With RNA extracted from PBMCs as input, the TCR library was made. To make TCR beta libraries, researchers used iRepertoire HTBI primers and Arm-PCR of CDR3 regions. TCRdb passed the multiplex PCR reads through MiXCR, listing each CDR3 protein once. The sample yields 500,000 or so distinct CDR3 sequences, about 16% seen once. V shed 4 bases, J shed 4 bases, and the junction held 5 bases outside the gene matches. The CDR3 has 14 amino acids. CDR1 is SGHDT, CDR2 YYEEEE, per germline. These data also formed part of another study, on T cells in Graves' hyperthyroidism and ophthalmopathy.

This material consisted of peripheral blood mononuclear cells (PBMCs), taken at new diagnosis, from a patient treated with antithyroid drugs. This sequence was found in a man aged 40-50 years with Graves disease. The J gene is TRBJ2-3, the V gene TRBV5-6, with 8 bases identical to TRBD2. CDR3 nucleotide sequence: TGTGCCAGCAGCCCCCGGACTAGCCCAGATACGCAGTATTTT. Translated: CASSPRTSPDTQYF.